A single TCR beta chain is shown here with its context. Its antigen is unknown. Whole-blood RNA isolation (total RNA) proceeded without T cell sorting. This sample was included in a study of monozygotic twins with inflammatory bowel disease. Germline CDR1 MNHEY, CDR2 SVGAGI. The CDR3 spans 12 residues. Points from the study as a whole: The authors could not tell different T cell subtypes apart. Patient repertoire variability may have increased through differing immunosuppressive treatments.

For each CDR3 protein, TCRdb gives one entry from its re-call of the 5' RACE reads, without DNA. This sample contains under 200,000 distinct CDR3 sequences. The chain couples TRBV6-5 to TRBJ1-1. Input material: blood. The sequence was obtained from a human donor with ulcerative colitis or Crohn's disease, or a healthy co-twin of an affected twin (not recorded which). CDR3 region: CASSYSNTEAFF.